A selection of T cell receptor beta chains follows, all from one sample in a study of cytotoxic CD8 clonotypes in ibrutinib-treated CLL. The protocol was immunoSEQ multiplex PCR, while the TCRdb copy is restricted to in-frame clones and leaves out a portion. The sample has some 150,000 clones, around three quarters seen once; the top ten hold about 13%. Sample: PBMCs, taken after 12 months of ibrutinib treatment. The origin of the receptors is a human donor with chronic lymphocytic leukemia. Each CDR3 is given with its conserved first and last residue. A D gene is named only where the DNA matches it firmly. Clone size appears in some rows only: once, few, many, or a class for an expanded clone.

D,size,J,V,DNA,CDR3
.,few,TRBJ2-6,TRBV18,TGTGCCAGCTCACCGTCTGGGGCCAACGTCCTGACTTTC,CASSPSGANVLTF
.,few,TRBJ1-5,TRBV9,TGTGCCAGCAGCGTAGTTCAGCCCCAGCATTTT,CASSVVQPQHF
.,.,TRBJ2-7,TRBV6-5,TGTGCCAGCAGTTACCCCCTTGGGGAGCAGTACTTC,CASSYPLGEQYF
TRBD2,.,TRBJ2-2,TRBV5-1,TGCGCCAGCAGCTCGTTGGGACTAGCGGAGAACACCGGGGAGCTGTTTTTT,CASSSLGLAENTGELFF
.,few,TRBJ2-5,TRBV6-4,TGTGCCAGCAGTGCGGACCACCAAGAGACCCAGTACTTC,CASSADHQETQYF
.,.,TRBJ2-1,TRBV4-2,TGTGCCAGCAGCCAGGACGACTTGAATGAGCAGTTCTTC,CASSQDDLNEQFF
TRBD1,.,TRBJ2-3,TRBV7-9,TGTGCCAGCAGCCAACCGACAGGGGGGGTCACAGATACGCAGTATTTT,CASSQPTGGVTDTQYF
.,.,TRBJ2-1,TRBV15,TGTGCCACCAGCAGAGACAGGACAACCTACAATGAGCAGTTCTTC,CATSRDRTTYNEQFF
TRBD1,.,TRBJ2-3,TRBV19,TGTGCCAGCAGGGGGACGGATCGAGATACGCAGTATTTT,CASRGTDRDTQYF
.,once,TRBJ2-5,TRBV30,TGTGCCTGGAGTGTCGCCAGGGCGCGCCCTGAGACCCAGTACTTC,CAWSVARARPETQYF
.,.,TRBJ2-2,TRBV6-5,TGTGCCAGCACCATGGACTTTTACGGGGAGCTGTTTTTT,CASTMDFYGELFF
.,.,TRBJ2-1,TRBV13,TGTGCCAGCAGCTTATACACCCTACGAAACAATGAGCAGTTCTTC,CASSLYTLRNNEQFF